The source of this T cell receptor (beta chain) is a study of blood T cell repertoires in COVID-19. V was clipped by 3 bases and J by 6 bases; unmatched bases: 8. Looked up from germline, CDR1 is GTSNPN and CDR2 is SVGIG (reference sequence). The CDR3 totals 14 residues. TCRdb keeps only in-frame clones here, not all; method: immunoSEQ multiplex PCR. In the table there are 390,000 or so clones, roughly nine tenths of which are singletons. The rearrangement links TRBV30 to TRBJ2-1, with 7 bases aligning to TRBD2. This TCR was recovered from a young man who had recovered from COVID-19. Sequenced input: PBMCs or T cells enriched from blood (not recorded which). The DNA for the CDR3 is TGTGCCTGGAGGGCGGGAGCCCTTCCCAATGAGCAGTTCTTC. This sequence encodes CAWRAGALPNEQFF.